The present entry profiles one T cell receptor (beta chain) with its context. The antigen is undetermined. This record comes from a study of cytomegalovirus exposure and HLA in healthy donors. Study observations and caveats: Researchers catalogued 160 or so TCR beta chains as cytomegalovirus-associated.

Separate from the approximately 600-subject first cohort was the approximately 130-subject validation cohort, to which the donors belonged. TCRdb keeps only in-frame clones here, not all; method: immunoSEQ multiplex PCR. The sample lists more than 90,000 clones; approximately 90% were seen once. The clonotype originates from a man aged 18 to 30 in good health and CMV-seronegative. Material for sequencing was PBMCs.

The CDR3: CANRSNSYEQYF. The CDR3 bases are TGCGCCAACCGGAGTAACTCCTACGAGCAGTACTTC. This chain uses TRBV10-1 with TRBJ2-7; D unresolved. Germline V gene sequence: CDR1 WNHNN, CDR2 SYGVQD (reference sequence). This CDR3 contains 12 residues. V lost 10 bases and J lost 0, with 10 bases in between.